This T cell receptor beta chain was found in a study of blood T cell repertoires in COVID-19. Study-wide context: From the United States, Italy and Spain came samples of acute and convalescent COVID-19. Sample material is recorded as cDNA or gDNA derived from T cells, B-cell-depleted T cells, or PBMCs.

Per germline, CDR1 SGHTS and CDR2 YDEGEE. The CDR3 runs 12 residues. The V segment lost 7 bases and the J segment 8 bases; nucleotides outside the gene matches: 7. Original processing notes: The authors estimated nucleated cell counts from reference gene primer amplification. Using immunoSEQ multiplex PCR, the repertoire was profiled, and TCRdb retains in-frame clones only, with some absent. D and trimming were read from the DNA, whereas the V and J calls and clone size are those reported in that table. The table records about 88,000 clones, 85% to 95% of them present only once. The source is a man in his sixties with acute or convalescent COVID-19. The rearrangement uses TRBV5-8 and TRBJ1-1; TRBD1 aligns across 8 bases. The sequenced sample consisted of peripheral blood. The CDR3 DNA is TGTGCCAGCGGAGGGACAGGAGGAGAAGCTTTCTTT. Translated, it gives CASGGTGGEAFF.